The T cell receptor (beta chain) described here comes from a study of human T cells and chemical hapten exposure. Points from the study as a whole: The immune response of these alopecia patients might not match healthy individuals'.

Points on this clonotype: Its target is unknown.

Described time point: patch test 1, 2 weeks after DPC sensitization. Treatment in this sample: therapeutic diphenylcyclopropenone sensitization with weekly scalp DPC. The study used a library that attached unique molecular identifiers to individual cDNA molecules. TCRdb reprocessed the RACE reads via MiXCR and lists one record per CDR3 protein. Of 60,000 to 80,000 distinct CDR3 sequences detected, approximately 35% appear once; the ten largest clones hold about 9%. Germline-derived CDR1 and CDR2 are MNHEY and SVGAGI. The V end was cut by 2 bases, the J end by 3 bases, with 7 bases between. This CDR3 contains 14 residues.

The specimen comprised whole blood, sampled in connection with sensitization to the hapten diphenylcyclopropenone (DPC). This clonotype was obtained from a man aged 35-49 years with alopecia areata. Some clones in this sample may be carry-over from other donors' samples. The chain joins TRBV6-5 to TRBJ2-2; the D is unclear. The CDR3 nucleotides are TGTGCCAGCAGTTACGGGCAGCACACCGGGGAGCTGTTTTTT. It encodes CASSYGQHTGELFF.